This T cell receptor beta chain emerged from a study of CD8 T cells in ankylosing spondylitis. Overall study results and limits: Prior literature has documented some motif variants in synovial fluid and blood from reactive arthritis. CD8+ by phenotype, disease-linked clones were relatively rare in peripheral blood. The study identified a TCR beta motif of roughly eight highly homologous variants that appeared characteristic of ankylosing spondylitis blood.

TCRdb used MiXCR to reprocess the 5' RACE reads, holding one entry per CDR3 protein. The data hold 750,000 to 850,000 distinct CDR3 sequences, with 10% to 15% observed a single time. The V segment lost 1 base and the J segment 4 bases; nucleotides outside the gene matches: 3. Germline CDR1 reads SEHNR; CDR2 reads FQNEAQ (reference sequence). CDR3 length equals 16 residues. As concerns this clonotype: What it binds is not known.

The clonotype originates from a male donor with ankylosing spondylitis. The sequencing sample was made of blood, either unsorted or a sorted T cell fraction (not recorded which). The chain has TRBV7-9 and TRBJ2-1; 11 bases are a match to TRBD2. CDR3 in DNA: TGTGCCAGCAGCTTAGAACTAGCGGGGGTTTACAATGAGCAGTTCTTC. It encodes CASSLELAGVYNEQFF.